These T cell receptor beta chains were read from a single sample in a study of cytomegalovirus exposure and HLA in healthy donors. This table comes from immunoSEQ multiplex PCR, and its TCRdb copy is limited to in-frame clones, with some not included. The sample consists of over 150,000 clones, approximately 86% of them appearing once. The sample taken for sequencing was PBMCs. The receptors were sampled from a human donor in good health. CDR3s include the opening cysteine and the closing phenylalanine or tryptophan. Fields, in order: clone size, V gene, J gene, D gene, CDR3 DNA, CDR3 protein. A D gene is named only where the DNA matches it firmly. Size is stated for part of the rows, as once, few or many counts, or as a class when the clone is expanded.

>NA|TRBV6-1|TRBJ2-4|NA
TGTGCCAGCAGTGAGGGGAGAGCCAAAAACATTCAGTACTTC
CASSEGRAKNIQYF
>NA|TRBV7-2|TRBJ2-3|TRBD2
TGTGCCAGCAGCTCCGAACTAGCGGGGTTCGGCACAGATACGCAGTATTTT
CASSSELAGFGTDTQYF
>few|TRBV18|TRBJ1-5|NA
TGTGCCAGCTCACCGCTACAGGGTGCGGATCAGCCCCAGCATTTT
CASSPLQGADQPQHF
>NA|TRBV23-1|TRBJ1-2|TRBD1
TGCGCCAGCTACCTGGGACAGCGTTATGGCTACACCTTC
CASYLGQRYGYTF
>NA|TRBV6-6|TRBJ2-3|TRBD2
TGTGCCAGCAGTACGGGGGGGGGAATTAGCACAGATACGCAGTATTTT
CASSTGGGISTDTQYF
>NA|TRBV27|TRBJ2-1|TRBD2
TGTGCCAGCAGTGCCGGGACTAGCGGGACCAATGAGCAGTTCTTC
CASSAGTSGTNEQFF
>NA|TRBV18|TRBJ2-1|TRBD2
TGTGCCAGCTCACCGGGACTAGCGGGGTCGACGAACAATGAGCAGTTCTTC
CASSPGLAGSTNNEQFF
>once|TRBV28|TRBJ2-1|NA
TGTGCCAGCAGTTTACGGAGGGGTAGCTACAATGAGCAGTTCTTC
CASSLRRGSYNEQFF
>NA|TRBV30|TRBJ1-4|NA
TGTGCCTGGCTTCCAGGGTATCGGGAAAAACTGTTTTTT
CAWLPGYREKLFF
>NA|TRBV2|TRBJ2-5|TRBD2
TGTGCCAGCAGGACTAGCGGGGGTAGGGAGACCCAGTACTTC
CASRTSGGRETQYF
>once|TRBV7-3|TRBJ1-1|TRBD1
TGTGCCAGCAGCCCGTCGGGGACAGGGAACACTGAAGCTTTCTTT
CASSPSGTGNTEAFF
>NA|TRBV19|TRBJ1-2|TRBD1
TGTGCCAGTAGTAGGGGGGACAGATATGGCTACACCTTC
CASSRGDRYGYTF
>few|TRBV6-4|TRBJ1-5|NA
TGTGCCAGCAGTGACAAAGAGACAGGAGGCAATCAGCCCCAGCATTTT
CASSDKETGGNQPQHF
>NA|TRBV6-1|TRBJ2-1|TRBD2
TGTGCCAGCAAGTCGGGACTAGCGGGATACAATGAGCAGTTCTTC
CASKSGLAGYNEQFF
>NA|TRBV4-1|TRBJ1-2|TRBD1
TGCGCCAGCAGCTCACCGGGGACAGGACGCTATGGCTACACCTTC
CASSSPGTGRYGYTF
>few|TRBV5-1|TRBJ2-7|TRBD2
TGCGCCAGCACCGAGTTAGCGGGAGCGACGGGCGAGCAGTACTTC
CASTELAGATGEQYF
>NA|TRBV7-9|TRBJ1-2|NA
TGTGCCAGCAGCTTAACCACAGGGTTTCGAGGCTACACCTTC
CASSLTTGFRGYTF
>NA|TRBV9|TRBJ1-4|TRBD1
TGTGCCAGCAGCGTAGAGGGGGGACAGGGATCTGAAAAACTGTTTTTT
CASSVEGGQGSEKLFF
>NA|TRBV10-2|TRBJ2-7|NA
TGCGCCAGCAGTGACCTGGCCGAGCAGTACTTC
CASSDLAEQYF
>NA|TRBV7-2|TRBJ2-7|TRBD2
TGTGCCAGCAGCAACCAATTGCGGGGGGGGAGCTACGAGCAGTACTTC
CASSNQLRGGSYEQYF
>once|TRBV5-6|TRBJ2-2|NA
TGTGCCAGCAGCCTCGCACTGCGCATCACCGGGGAGCTGTTTTTT
CASSLALRITGELFF
>once|TRBV19|TRBJ2-7|TRBD1
TGTGCCAGTAGCCCACCCGGGACAGGGGACCACGAGCAGTACTTC
CASSPPGTGDHEQYF